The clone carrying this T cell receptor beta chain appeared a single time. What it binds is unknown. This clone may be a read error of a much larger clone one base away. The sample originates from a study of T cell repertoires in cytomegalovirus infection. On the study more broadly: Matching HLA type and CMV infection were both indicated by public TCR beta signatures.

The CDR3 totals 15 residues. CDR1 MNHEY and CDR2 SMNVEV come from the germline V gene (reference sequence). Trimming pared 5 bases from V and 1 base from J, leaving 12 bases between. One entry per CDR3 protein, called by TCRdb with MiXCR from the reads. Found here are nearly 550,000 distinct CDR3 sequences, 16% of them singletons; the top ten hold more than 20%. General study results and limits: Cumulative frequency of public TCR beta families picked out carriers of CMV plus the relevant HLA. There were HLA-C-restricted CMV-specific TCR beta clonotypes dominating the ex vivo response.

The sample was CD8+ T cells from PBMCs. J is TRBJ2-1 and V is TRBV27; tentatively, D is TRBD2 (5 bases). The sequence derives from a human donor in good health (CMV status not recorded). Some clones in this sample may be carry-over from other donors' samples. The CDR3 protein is CASSPLRDSYNEQFF. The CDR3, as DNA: TGTGCCAGCAGTCCGCTCCGGGATTCCTACAATGAGCAGTTCTTC.